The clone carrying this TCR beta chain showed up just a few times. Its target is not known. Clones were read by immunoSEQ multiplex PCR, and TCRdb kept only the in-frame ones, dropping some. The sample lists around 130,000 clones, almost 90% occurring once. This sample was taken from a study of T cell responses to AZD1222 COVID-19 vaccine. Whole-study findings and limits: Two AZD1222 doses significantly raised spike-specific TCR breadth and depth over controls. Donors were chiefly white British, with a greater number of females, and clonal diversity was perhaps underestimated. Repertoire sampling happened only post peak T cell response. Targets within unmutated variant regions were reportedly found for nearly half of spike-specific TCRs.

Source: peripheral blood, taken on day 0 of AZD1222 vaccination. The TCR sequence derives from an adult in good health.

The chain's CDR3 is CASCLAPREQYF. The CDR3 DNA reads TGTGCCAGCTGTCTAGCGCCCAGGGAGCAGTACTTC. V and J are TRBV6-5 and TRBJ2-7; TRBD2 might be the D (6 bases). Per the germline V gene, CDR1 is MNHEY and CDR2 is SVGAGI. CDR3 length: 12 amino acids. Trimming stripped 8 bases from V and 7 bases from J, with 15 bases between.